This TCR beta chain was identified during a study of Ad26.COV2.S vaccination and SARS-CoV-2 variants. Study summary: Intramuscular Ad26.COV2.S at 5x10^10 or 1x10^11 viral particles.

The CDR3 is made up of 14 amino acids. Germline CDR1 SGHTA, CDR2 FQGNSA. V lost 7 bases to trimming and J lost 4 bases; unmatched junction nucleotides: 6. This clone turned up a few times. Repertoires were generated with immunoSEQ multiplex PCR, while TCRdb's copy carries only in-frame clones and drops some. The data show about 350,000 clones, more than 85% seen once. The treatment: around 19 received Ad26.COV2.S at low or high dose, single or two shots; about 5 received placebo; per-sample allocation not given. Sample collection was performed on day 63 after the first vaccine or placebo injection. This adult donor, from Boston, was 18-55 years old. An Ad26 vector that expressed Wuhan-strain SARS-CoV-2 spike constituted the vaccine.

This receptor was obtained from a person between 18 and 65 years old who received the Ad26.COV2.S COVID-19 vaccine or a placebo. The sample here was peripheral blood, taken in a trial of Ad26.COV2.S vaccine versus placebo. The chain recombines TRBV7-2 with TRBJ2-2; 7 positions agree with TRBD1. DNA of the CDR3: TGTGCCAGCAACGTAGGGGGCAGCACCGGGGAGCTGTTTTTT. Translating it yields CASNVGGSTGELFF.